Listed below are T cell receptor beta chains from one sample, sequenced in a study of blood T cell repertoires in COVID-19. The data were produced by immunoSEQ multiplex PCR, yet TCRdb's version contains in-frame clones alone and is incomplete. The sample has fewer than 200,000 clones, around four fifths seen once. Sequenced material: peripheral blood. The source is a woman aged 65 to 85 who had recovered from COVID-19. Both conserved end residues are trimmed from each CDR3. The order of the fields is V gene, CDR3 protein.

>TRBV3-1/TRBV3-2
ASSSHRGEPQPQH
>TRBV4-2
ASSLQRQAGNYGYT
>TRBV2
ASSEQGPNYGYT
>TRBV5-4
ASSLVAGGPYEQY
>TRBV19
ASQGAGQYNEQF
>TRBV10-3
ATETGGGEKLF
>TRBV19
ASKMRAGGYEQY
>TRBV10-3
AISESGWQNNQPQH
>TRBV2
ASTALERPTDTQY
>TRBV6-5
ASSYSGLAGYNEQF
>TRBV5-5
ASSPTPGNQPQH
>TRBV12-5
ASGLVRGAGVANTGELF
>TRBV25-1
ASSEYNRSRGKNIQY
>TRBV2
ASSDLRAGGYEQY
>TRBV18
ASSPGTGRDEQF
>TRBV27
ASSSPRGVAF
>TRBV2
ASSAGTSLETQY